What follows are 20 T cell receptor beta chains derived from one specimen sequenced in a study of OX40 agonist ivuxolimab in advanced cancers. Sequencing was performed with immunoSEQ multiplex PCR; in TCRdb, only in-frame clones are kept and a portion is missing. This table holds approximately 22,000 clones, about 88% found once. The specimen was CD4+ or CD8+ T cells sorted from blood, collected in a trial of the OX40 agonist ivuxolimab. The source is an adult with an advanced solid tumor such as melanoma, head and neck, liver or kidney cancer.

The CDR3 DNA reads TGTGCCAGCAGCTTGGTTCGCCTGGGCTCCTACGAGCAGTACTTC. Residues: CASSLVRLGSYEQYF. V is TRBV5-5 and J is TRBJ2-7; no clear D gene. Trimming cost V 0 bases and J 0 bases, with 10 bases left between them. The CDR3 extends over 15 amino acids. Germline CDR1 is SGHKS and CDR2 is YYEKEE (reference sequence).

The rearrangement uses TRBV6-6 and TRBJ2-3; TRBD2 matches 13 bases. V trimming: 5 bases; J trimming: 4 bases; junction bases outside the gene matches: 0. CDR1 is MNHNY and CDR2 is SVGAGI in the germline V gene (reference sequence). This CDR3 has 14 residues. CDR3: CASSGTSGADTQYF. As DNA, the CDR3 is TGTGCCAGCAGTGGGACTAGCGGGGCAGATACGCAGTATTTT.

The CDR3 DNA follows: TGTGCCAGCAGTCTAGGACAGCGACAGCCCCAGCATTTT. As protein: CASSLGQRQPQHF. This chain connects TRBV28 to TRBJ1-5, with D possibly matching TRBD1 (6 bases). The CDR3 is made up of 13 amino acids. Trimming took off 5 bases at V and 7 bases at J, with 12 bases between the two ends. Germline V gene lookup returns CDR1 MDHEN and CDR2 SYDVKM.

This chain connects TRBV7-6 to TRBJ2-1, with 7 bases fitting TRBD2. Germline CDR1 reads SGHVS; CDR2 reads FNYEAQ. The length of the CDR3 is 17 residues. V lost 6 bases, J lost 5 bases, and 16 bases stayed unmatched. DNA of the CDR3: TGTGCCAGCAGAATGAACGTGGTGGGAGGGGTTAACAATGAGCAGTTCTTC. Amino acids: CASRMNVVGGVNNEQFF.

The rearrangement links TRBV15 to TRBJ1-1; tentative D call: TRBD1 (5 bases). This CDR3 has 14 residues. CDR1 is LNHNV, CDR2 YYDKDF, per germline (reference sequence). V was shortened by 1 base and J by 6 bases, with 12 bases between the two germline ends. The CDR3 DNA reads TGTGCCACCAGCAGAGGTAGGGGAACGGCTGAAGCTTTCTTT. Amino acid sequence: CATSRGRGTAEAFF.

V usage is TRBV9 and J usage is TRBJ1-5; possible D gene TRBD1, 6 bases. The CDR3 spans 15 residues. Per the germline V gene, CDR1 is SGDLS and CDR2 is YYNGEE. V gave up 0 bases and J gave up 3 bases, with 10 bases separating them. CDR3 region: CASSVGTVNNQPQHF. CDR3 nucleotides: TGTGCCAGCAGCGTAGGGACAGTGAACAATCAGCCCCAGCATTTT.

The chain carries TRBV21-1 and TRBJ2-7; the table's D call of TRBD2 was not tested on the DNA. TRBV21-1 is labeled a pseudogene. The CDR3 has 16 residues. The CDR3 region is CASSKSGGAVPYEQYF. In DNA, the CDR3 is TGTGCCAGCAGCAAAAGTGGGGGGGCTGTTCCCTACGAGCAGTACTTC.

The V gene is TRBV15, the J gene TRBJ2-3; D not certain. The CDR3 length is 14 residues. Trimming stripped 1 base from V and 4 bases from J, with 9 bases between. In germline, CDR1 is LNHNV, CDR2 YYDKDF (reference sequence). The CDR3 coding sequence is TGTGCCACCAGCAGAGGCGGTTCGGCAGATACGCAGTATTTT. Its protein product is CATSRGGSADTQYF.

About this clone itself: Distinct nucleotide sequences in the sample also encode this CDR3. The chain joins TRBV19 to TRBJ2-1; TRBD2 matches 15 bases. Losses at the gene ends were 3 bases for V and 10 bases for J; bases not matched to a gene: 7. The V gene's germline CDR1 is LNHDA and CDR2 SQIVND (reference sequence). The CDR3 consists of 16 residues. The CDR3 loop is CASSISGTSGRREQFF. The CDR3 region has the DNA TGTGCCAGTAGTATTAGCGGGACTAGCGGGAGGCGGGAGCAGTTCTTC.

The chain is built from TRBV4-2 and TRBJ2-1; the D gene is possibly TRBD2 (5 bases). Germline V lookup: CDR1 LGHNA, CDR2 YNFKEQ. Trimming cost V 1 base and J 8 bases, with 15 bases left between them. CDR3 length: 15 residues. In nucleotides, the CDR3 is TGTGCCAGCAGCCAAGGTACACTAGGATCGGATGAGCAGTTCTTC. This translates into CASSQGTLGSDEQFF.

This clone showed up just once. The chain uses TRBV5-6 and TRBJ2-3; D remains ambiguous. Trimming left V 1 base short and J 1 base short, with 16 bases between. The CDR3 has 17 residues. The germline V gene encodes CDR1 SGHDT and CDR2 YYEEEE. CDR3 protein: CASSLRLQPRGTDTQYF. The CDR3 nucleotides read TGTGCCAGCAGCTTGAGACTCCAACCCCGGGGCACAGATACGCAGTATTTT.

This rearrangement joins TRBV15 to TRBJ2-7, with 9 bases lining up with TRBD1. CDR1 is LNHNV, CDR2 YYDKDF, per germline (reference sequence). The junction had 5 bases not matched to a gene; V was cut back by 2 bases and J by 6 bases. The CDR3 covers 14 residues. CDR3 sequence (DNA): TGTGCCACCAGCAGAAGGGACAGGGTGCGCGAGCAGTACTTC. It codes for CATSRRDRVREQYF.

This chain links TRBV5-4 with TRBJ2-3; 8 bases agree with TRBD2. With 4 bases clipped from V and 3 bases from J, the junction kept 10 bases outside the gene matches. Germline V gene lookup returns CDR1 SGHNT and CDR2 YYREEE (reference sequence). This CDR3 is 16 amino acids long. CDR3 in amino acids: CASSESGGRLTDTQYF. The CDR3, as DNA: TGTGCCAGCAGCGAGTCTGGCGGGAGGTTGACAGATACGCAGTATTTT.

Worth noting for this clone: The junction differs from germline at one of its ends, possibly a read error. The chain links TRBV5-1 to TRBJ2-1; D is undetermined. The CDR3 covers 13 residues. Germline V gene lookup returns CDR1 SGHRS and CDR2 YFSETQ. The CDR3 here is CVSSQGRNNEQFF. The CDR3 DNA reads TGCGTCAGCAGTCAAGGGCGAAACAATGAGCAGTTCTTC.

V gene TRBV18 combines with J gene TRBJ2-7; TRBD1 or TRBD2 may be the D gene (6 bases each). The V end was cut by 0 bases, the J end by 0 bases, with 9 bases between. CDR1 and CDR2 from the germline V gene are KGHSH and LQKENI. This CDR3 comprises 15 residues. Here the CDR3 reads CASSPPGGSSYEQYF. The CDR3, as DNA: TGTGCCAGCTCACCACCAGGGGGGAGCTCCTACGAGCAGTACTTC.

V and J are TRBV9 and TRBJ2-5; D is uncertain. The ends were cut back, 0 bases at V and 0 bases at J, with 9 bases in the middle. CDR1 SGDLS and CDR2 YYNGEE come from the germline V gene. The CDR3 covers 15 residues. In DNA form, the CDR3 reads TGTGCCAGCAGCGTAGCTGGGCAGGACCAAGAGACCCAGTACTTC. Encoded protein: CASSVAGQDQETQYF.

The chain's CDR3 is CASSQVAGGDNEQFF. The CDR3 region has the DNA TGTGCCAGCAGCCAAGTAGCGGGGGGGGACAATGAGCAGTTCTTC. This chain links TRBV4-2 with TRBJ2-1; TRBD2 matches at 11 bases. From germline, CDR1 is LGHNA and CDR2 YNFKEQ. V shed 1 base, J shed 5 bases, and the junction held 1 base outside the gene matches. CDR3 length: 15 amino acids.

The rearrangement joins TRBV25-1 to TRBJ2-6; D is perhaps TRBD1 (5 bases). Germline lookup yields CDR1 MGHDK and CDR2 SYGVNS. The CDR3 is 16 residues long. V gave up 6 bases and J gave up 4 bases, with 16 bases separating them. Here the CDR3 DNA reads TGTGCCAGCAGCTTACAGGACCCCTCAGGGGCCAACGTCCTGACTTTC. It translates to CASSLQDPSGANVLTF. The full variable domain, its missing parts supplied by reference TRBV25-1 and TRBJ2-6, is EADIYQTPRYLVIGTGKKITLECSQTMGHDKMYWYQQDPGMELHLIHYSYGVNSTEKGDLSSESTVSRIRTEHFPLTLESARPSHTSQYLCASSLQDPSGANVLTFGAGSRLTVL.

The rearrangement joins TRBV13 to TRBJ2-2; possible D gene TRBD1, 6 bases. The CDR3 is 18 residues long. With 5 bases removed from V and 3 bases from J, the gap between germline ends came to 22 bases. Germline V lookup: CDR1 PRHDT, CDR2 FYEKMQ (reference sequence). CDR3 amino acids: CASSLTLSWGRDTGELFF. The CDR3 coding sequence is TGTGCCAGCAGCCTGACCTTGAGTTGGGGGCGGGACACCGGGGAGCTGTTTTTT.

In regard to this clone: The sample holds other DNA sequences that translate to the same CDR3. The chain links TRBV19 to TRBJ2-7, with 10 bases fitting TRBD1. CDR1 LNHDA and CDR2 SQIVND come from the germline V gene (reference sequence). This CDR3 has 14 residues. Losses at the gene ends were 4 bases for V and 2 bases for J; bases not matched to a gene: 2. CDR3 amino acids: CASSTGQGAYEQYF. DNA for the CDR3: TGTGCCAGTAGTACCGGACAGGGGGCCTACGAGCAGTACTTC.